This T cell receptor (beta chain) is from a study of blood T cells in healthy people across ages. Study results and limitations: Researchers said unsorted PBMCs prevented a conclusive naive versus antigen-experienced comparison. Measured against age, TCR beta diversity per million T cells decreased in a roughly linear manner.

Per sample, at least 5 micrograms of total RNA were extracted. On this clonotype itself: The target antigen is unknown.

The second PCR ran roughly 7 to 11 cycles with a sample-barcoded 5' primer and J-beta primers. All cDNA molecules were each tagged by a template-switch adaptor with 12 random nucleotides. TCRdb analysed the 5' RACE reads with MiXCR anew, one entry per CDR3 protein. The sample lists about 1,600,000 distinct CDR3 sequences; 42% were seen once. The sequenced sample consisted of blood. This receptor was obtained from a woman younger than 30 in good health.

DNA for the CDR3: TGCGCCAGCAGCGTGCGTGGGGACATCTACGAGCAGTACTTC. This translates into CASSVRGDIYEQYF. The chain employs TRBV5-1 and TRBJ2-7; a weak D match, TRBD1 (6 bases). The CDR3 covers 14 residues. The germline gives CDR1 SGHRS, CDR2 YFSETQ. V was trimmed by 4 bases and J by 3 bases, leaving 14 bases between them.